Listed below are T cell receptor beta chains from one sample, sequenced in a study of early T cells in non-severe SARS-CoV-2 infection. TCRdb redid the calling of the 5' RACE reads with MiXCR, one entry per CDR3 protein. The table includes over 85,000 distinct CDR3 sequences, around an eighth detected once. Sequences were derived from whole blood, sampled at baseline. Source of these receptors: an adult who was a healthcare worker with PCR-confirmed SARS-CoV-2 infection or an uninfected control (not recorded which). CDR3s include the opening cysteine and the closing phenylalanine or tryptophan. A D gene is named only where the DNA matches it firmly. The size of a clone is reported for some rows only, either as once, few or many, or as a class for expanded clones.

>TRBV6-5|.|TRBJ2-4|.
TGTGCCAGCAGTTACGGGTTCGGGACATCTGACATTCAGTACTTC
CASSYGFGTSDIQYF
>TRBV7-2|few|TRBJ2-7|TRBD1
TGTGCCAGCAGCTTAGTGGGACAGGGGGGAAAGCAGTACTTC
CASSLVGQGGKQYF
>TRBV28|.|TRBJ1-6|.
TGTGCCAGCAGTATCTCGGGTTCACCCCTCCACTTT
CASSISGSPLHF
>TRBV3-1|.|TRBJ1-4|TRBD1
TGTGCCAGCAGCCAAATCCCCCGGGACAGGGGCCTTAATGAAAAACTGTTTTTT
CASSQIPRDRGLNEKLFF
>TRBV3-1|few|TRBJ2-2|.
TGTGCCAGCAGCCAGCAGGGAAGCCCCGGGGAGCTGTTTTTT
CASSQQGSPGELFF
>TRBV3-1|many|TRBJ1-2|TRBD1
TGTGCCAGCAGCCAAGGTGGACAGGTATATGGCTACACCTTC
CASSQGGQVYGYTF
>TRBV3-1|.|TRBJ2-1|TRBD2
TGTGCCAGCAGCCCCCTGACTAGCGGACCCTACAATGAGCAGTTCTTC
CASSPLTSGPYNEQFF
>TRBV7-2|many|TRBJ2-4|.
TGTGCCAGCAGCTTTCAGGGTTCAAGCATTCAGTACTTC
CASSFQGSSIQYF
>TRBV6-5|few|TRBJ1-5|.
TGTGCCAGCAGTTACTCGATTATAGGGGACCAGCCCCAGCATTTT
CASSYSIIGDQPQHF
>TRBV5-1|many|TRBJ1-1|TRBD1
TGCGCCAGCAGCTCTGACAGGGACACTGAAGCTTTCTTT
CASSSDRDTEAFF
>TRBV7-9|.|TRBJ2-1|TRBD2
TGTGCCAGCAGCTTAACCAGGGGTAGCGGGAGTGTAGGCCCCTCCTACAATGAGCAGTTCTTC
CASSLTRGSGSVGPSYNEQFF
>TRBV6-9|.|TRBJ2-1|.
TGTGCCAGCAAGCTACCCCAGGGGAAGGGGATGAGAGAGCAGTTCTTC
CASKLPQGKGMREQFF
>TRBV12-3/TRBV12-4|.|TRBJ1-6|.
TGTGCCAGCAGCACGGGGACTCCTTCACCCCTCCACTTT
CASSTGTPSPLHF
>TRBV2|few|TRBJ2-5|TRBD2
TGTGCCAGCAGGCGCGGAGCAAGCGGGGCCGAAGAGACCCAGTACTTC
CASRRGASGAEETQYF
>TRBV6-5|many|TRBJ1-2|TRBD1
TGTGCCAGCAGTTACTGGGGCAGGGGGCCCTCTTACTATGGCTACACCTTC
CASSYWGRGPSYYGYTF
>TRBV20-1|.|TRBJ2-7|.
TGCAGTGCTGGTCAGAGCTACGAGCAGTACTTC
CSAGQSYEQYF
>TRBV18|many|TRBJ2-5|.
TGTGCCAGCTCACCAACCGGGACGCCACAAGAGACCCAGTACTTC
CASSPTGTPQETQYF